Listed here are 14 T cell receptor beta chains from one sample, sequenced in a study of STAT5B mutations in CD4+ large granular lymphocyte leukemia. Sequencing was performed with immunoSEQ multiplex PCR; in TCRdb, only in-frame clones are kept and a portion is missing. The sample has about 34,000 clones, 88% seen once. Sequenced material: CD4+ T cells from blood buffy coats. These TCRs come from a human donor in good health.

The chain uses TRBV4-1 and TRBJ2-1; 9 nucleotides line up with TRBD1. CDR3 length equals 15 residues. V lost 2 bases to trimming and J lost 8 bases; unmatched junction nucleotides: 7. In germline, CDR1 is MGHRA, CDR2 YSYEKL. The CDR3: CASSQPGQGLDEQFF. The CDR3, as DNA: TGCGCCAGCAGCCAACCGGGACAGGGTCTAGATGAGCAGTTCTTC.

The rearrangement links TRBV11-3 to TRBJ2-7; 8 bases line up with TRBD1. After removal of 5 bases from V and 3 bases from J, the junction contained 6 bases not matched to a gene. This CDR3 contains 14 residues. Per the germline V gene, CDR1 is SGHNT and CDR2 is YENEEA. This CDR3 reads CASSTGQGRYEQYF. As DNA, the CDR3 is TGTGCCAGCAGCACCGGACAGGGCCGCTACGAGCAGTACTTC.

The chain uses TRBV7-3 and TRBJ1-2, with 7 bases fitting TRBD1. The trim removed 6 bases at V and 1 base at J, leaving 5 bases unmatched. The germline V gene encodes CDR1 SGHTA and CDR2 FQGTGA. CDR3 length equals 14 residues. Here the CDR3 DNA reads TGTGCCAGCAGTCGGGACAGTGGTAACTATGGCTACACCTTC. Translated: CASSRDSGNYGYTF.

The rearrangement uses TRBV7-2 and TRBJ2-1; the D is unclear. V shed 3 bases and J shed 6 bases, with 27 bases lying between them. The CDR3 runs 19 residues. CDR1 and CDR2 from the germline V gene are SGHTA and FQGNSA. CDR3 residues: CASSFFKSPLGMDRNEQFF. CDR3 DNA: TGTGCCAGCAGCTTCTTCAAGTCCCCTCTGGGGATGGACCGCAATGAGCAGTTCTTC.

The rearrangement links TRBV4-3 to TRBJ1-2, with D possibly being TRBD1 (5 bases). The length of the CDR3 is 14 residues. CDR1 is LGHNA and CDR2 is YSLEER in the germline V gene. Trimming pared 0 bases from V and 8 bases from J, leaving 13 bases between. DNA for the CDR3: TGCGCCAGCAGCCAAGACGACCGACGGGGGGGCTACACCTTC. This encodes CASSQDDRRGGYTF.

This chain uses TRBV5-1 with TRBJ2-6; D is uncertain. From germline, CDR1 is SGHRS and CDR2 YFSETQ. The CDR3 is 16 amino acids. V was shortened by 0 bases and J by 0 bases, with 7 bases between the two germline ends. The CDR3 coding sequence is TGCGCCAGCAGCTTGGGGAGTGTCTCTGGGGCCAACGTCCTGACTTTC. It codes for CASSLGSVSGANVLTF. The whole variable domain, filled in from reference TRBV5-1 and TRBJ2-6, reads KAGVTQTPRYLIKTRGQQVTLSCSPISGHRSVSWYQQTPGQGLQFLFEYFSETQRNKGNFPGRFSGRQFSNSRSEMNVSTLELGDSALYLCASSLGSVSGANVLTFGAGSRLTVL.

The CDR3 loop is CASSGLEHQSSYNSPLHF. CDR3 bases: TGTGCCAGTAGTGGCCTAGAGCATCAGAGCTCCTATAATTCACCCCTCCACTTT. This chain joins TRBV19 and TRBJ1-6; D gene uncertain. CDR3 size: 18 residues. Trimming took 5 bases from V and 0 from J, leaving 17 bases between them. From germline, CDR1 is LNHDA and CDR2 SQIVND (reference sequence).

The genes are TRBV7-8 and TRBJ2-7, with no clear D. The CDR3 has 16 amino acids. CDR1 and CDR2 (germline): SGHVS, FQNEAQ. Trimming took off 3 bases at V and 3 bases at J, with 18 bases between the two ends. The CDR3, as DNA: TGTGCCAGCAGCTTGGCCCGAGGACGTGACCTCTACGAGCAGTACTTC. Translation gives CASSLARGRDLYEQYF.

CDR3 protein: CASSQALEGLYEQYF. Here the CDR3 DNA reads TGCGCCAGCAGCCAAGCTCTGGAGGGCCTATACGAGCAGTACTTC. The chain joins TRBV4-1 to TRBJ2-7, with a weak D call TRBD2 (6 bases). The CDR3 contains 15 residues. Germline assignment: CDR1 MGHRA and CDR2 YSYEKL. Trimming cost V 1 base and J 4 bases, with 14 bases left between them.

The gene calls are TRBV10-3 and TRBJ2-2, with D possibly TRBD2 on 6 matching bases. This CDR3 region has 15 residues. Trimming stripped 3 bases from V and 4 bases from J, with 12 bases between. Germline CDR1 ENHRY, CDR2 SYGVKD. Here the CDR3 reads CAISDRLDGTGELFF. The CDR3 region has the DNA TGTGCCATCAGTGATAGACTAGATGGCACCGGGGAGCTGTTTTTT.

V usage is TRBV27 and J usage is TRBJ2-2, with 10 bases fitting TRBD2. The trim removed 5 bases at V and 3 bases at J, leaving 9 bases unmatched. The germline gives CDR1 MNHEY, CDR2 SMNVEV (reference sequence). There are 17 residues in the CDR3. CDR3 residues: CASSPQLAGHYTGELFF. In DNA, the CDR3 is TGTGCCAGCAGTCCTCAACTAGCGGGACACTACACCGGGGAGCTGTTTTTT.

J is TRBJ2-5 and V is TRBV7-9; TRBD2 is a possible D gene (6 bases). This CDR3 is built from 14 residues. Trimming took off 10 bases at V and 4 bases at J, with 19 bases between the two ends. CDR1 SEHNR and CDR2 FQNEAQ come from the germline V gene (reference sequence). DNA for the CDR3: TGTGCCACTCTTCGGGGGACCTCGGGAGAGACCCAGTACTTC. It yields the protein CATLRGTSGETQYF.

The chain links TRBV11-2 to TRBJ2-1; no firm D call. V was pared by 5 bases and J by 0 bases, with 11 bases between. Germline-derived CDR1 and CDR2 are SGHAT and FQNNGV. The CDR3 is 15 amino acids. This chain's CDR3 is CASSPDWASYNEQFF. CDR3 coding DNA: TGTGCCAGCAGCCCCGACTGGGCCTCCTACAATGAGCAGTTCTTC.

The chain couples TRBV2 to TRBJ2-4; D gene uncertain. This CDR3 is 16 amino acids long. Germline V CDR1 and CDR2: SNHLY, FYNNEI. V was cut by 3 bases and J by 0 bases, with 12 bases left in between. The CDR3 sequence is CASSDSTTLAKNIQYF. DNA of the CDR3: TGTGCCAGCAGTGATAGCACGACTCTAGCCAAAAACATTCAGTACTTC.